Listed below are T cell receptor beta chains from one sample, sequenced in a study of blood T cells in healthy people across ages. TCRdb reprocessed the 5' RACE reads via MiXCR and lists one record per CDR3 protein. Counted here are roughly 640,000 distinct CDR3 sequences, roughly 31% occurring once; the ten biggest clones make up more than 15%. The sample taken for sequencing was blood. These receptors originate from a woman aged 80 or over in good health. The CDR3 runs from the conserved cysteine through the conserved F or W. The D gene is left open where the match is weak. The size of a clone is reported for some rows only, either as once, few or many, or as a class for expanded clones.

v_gene,d_gene,j_gene,abundance,CDR3aa,CDR3nt
TRBV28,TRBD1,TRBJ2-1,.,CASSTTVGTGVENEQFF,TGTGCCAGCAGCACGACCGTCGGGACAGGGGTCGAGAATGAGCAGTTCTTC
TRBV5-1,.,TRBJ1-1,.,CASSLGGTALMNTEAFF,TGCGCCAGCAGCTTGGGGGGGACGGCCCTCATGAACACTGAAGCTTTCTTT
TRBV11-2,TRBD1,TRBJ2-3,.,CASSLRQGEWVTDTQYF,TGTGCCAGCAGCTTACGGCAGGGGGAGTGGGTCACAGATACGCAGTATTTT
TRBV4-3,.,TRBJ1-2,many,CASSQDQGPSGYTF,TGCGCCAGCAGCCAAGATCAGGGGCCTAGTGGCTACACCTTC
TRBV6-5,TRBD1,TRBJ1-6,.,CASSYTQGASPLHF,TGTGCCAGCAGTTATACTCAGGGGGCTTCACCCCTCCACTTT
TRBV6-2/TRBV6-3,.,TRBJ2-3,.,CASSYGGSSTDTQYF,TGTGCCAGCAGTTACGGTGGGTCCTCCACAGATACGCAGTATTTT
TRBV7-2,.,TRBJ2-3,many,CASSVDRTTDTQYF,TGTGCCAGCAGCGTAGACAGGACAACAGATACGCAGTATTTT
TRBV12-3/TRBV12-4,.,TRBJ2-2,once,CASSLRGGGGELFF,TGTGCCAGCAGTTTGAGAGGGGGGGGCGGGGAGCTGTTTTTT
TRBV30,.,TRBJ1-2,.,CAWSPRGDGYTF,TGTGCCTGGAGTCCCCGAGGAGATGGCTACACCTTC
TRBV30,.,TRBJ1-2,.,CAWSSGTNYGYTF,TGTGCCTGGAGTTCCGGGACTAACTATGGCTACACCTTC
TRBV29-1,.,TRBJ1-2,.,CSVEGKEHGYTF,TGCAGCGTTGAAGGTAAAGAACACGGCTACACCTTC
TRBV7-2,.,TRBJ2-7,few,CASSLDRDSYEQYF,TGTGCCAGCAGCTTAGACAGGGACTCCTACGAGCAGTACTTC
TRBV5-1,.,TRBJ2-2,.,CASGLSQRNTGELFF,TGCGCCAGCGGCTTGTCACAGAGGAACACCGGGGAGCTGTTTTTT
TRBV24-1,TRBD1,TRBJ2-7,few,CATSDSRTGGSTFRNEQYF,TGTGCCACCAGTGATTCCCGGACAGGGGGCTCAACGTTTCGCAATGAGCAGTACTTC
TRBV7-9,.,TRBJ1-1,.,CASSFIQGRGAFF,TGTGCCAGCAGCTTCATTCAGGGCCGGGGAGCTTTCTTT
TRBV5-1,.,TRBJ2-7,.,CASSLVEPYEQYF,TGCGCCAGCAGCTTGGTTGAGCCATACGAGCAGTACTTC
TRBV12-3/TRBV12-4,.,TRBJ1-2,many,CASSTPTRRVGYTF,TGTGCCAGCAGCACGCCCACGCGGAGGGTTGGCTACACCTTC
TRBV6-1,TRBD1,TRBJ2-7,many,CASSDLTGTGVVEQYF,TGTGCCAGCAGCGACCTAACCGGGACAGGGGTGGTCGAGCAGTACTTC
TRBV29-1,TRBD1,TRBJ1-2,many,CSVDESGTGSYGYTF,TGCAGCGTTGATGAATCCGGGACAGGCTCCTATGGCTACACCTTC
TRBV27,TRBD1,TRBJ2-3,few,CASRPTGLQTDTQYF,TGTGCCAGCAGGCCGACAGGGCTTCAAACAGATACGCAGTATTTT
TRBV7-2,TRBD2,TRBJ2-1,.,CASRLGLAGGNGEQFF,TGTGCCAGCAGATTGGGACTAGCGGGGGGTAATGGTGAGCAGTTCTTC
TRBV12-3/TRBV12-4,.,TRBJ2-1,.,CASSLGGLHEQFF,TGTGCCAGCAGTCTCGGAGGGCTCCATGAGCAGTTCTTC
TRBV7-2,TRBD2,TRBJ2-5,many,CASSLLGLATETQYF,TGTGCCAGCAGCCTCCTAGGACTAGCGACGGAGACCCAGTACTTC